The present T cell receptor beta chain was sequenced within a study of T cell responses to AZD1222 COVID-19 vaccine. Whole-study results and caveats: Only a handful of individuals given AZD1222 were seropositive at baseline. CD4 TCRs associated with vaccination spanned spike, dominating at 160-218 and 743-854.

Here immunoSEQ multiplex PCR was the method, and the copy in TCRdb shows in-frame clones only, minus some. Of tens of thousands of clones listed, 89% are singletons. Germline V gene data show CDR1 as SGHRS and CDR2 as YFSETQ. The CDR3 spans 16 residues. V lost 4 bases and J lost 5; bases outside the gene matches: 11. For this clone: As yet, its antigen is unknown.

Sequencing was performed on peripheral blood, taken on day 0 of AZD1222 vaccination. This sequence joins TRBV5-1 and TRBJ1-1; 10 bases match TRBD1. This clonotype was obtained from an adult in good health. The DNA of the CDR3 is TGCGCCAGCAGCCTCACGCCGGGACAGGGGAGGACTGAAGCTTTCTTT. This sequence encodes CASSLTPGQGRTEAFF.